This paragraph reports one T cell receptor beta chain. The antigen remains undetermined. This sample is part of a study of CD4 T cells in relation to SARS-CoV-2 and coronaviruses. Study background: TCR beta CDR3s were sequenced after approximately ten-day antigen culture of PBMCs. Controls used an HIV-1 Nef peptide pool or no peptide.

Sequenced by immunoSEQ multiplex PCR; TCRdb stores in-frame clones only, minus some. This table holds about 25,000 clones, 76% found once. Per germline, CDR1 SGHAT and CDR2 FQDESV (reference sequence). There are 15 residues in the CDR3. V trimming: 1 base; J trimming: 5 bases; junction bases outside the gene matches: 6. Unexposed donor CD4+ T cells date from about 2011-2018, before the COVID-19 pandemic. CD4+ T cells were isolated from the cells after around 11 days of culture. Cells permitting, SARS-CoV-2 S/N and four cold-coronavirus spikes were tested on unexposed-donor CD4+ T cells. Sequenced input: CD4+ T cells from PBMCs, cultured in vitro. The chain links TRBV11-1 to TRBJ2-5; TRBD2 aligns across 8 bases. The TCR comes from a human donor in good health. CDR3 bases: TGTGCCAGCAGCTTAGTAACGGGAGGGCACGAGACCCAGTACTTC. Translated: CASSLVTGGHETQYF.